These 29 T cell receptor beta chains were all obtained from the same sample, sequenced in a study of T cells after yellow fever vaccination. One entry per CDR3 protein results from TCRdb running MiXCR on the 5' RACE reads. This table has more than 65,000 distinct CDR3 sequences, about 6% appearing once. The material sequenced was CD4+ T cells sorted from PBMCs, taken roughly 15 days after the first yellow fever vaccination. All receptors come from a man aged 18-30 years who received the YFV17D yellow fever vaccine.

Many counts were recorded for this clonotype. The CDR3 bases are TGTGCCAGCAGCTTAGTCCCCAGGGAGGCCTACAATGAGCAGTTCTTC. Protein: CASSLVPREAYNEQFF. The chain carries TRBV7-2 and TRBJ2-1; tentative D call: TRBD2 (6 bases). With 1 base removed from V and 2 bases from J, the gap between germline ends came to 12 bases. The germline V gene encodes CDR1 SGHTA and CDR2 FQGNSA. The CDR3 has 16 amino acids.

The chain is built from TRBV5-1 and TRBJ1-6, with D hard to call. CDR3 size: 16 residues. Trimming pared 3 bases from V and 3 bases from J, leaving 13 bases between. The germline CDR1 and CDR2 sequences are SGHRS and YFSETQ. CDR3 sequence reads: CASSSEQTHYNSPLHF. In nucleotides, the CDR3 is TGCGCCAGCAGCTCGGAACAGACCCACTATAATTCACCCCTCCACTTT.

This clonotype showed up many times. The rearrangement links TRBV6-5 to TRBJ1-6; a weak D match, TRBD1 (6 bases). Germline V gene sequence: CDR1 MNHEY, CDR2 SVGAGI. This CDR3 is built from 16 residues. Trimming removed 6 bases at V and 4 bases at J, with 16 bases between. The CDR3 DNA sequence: TGTGCCAGCAGGCAAACAGGGAATGGGTATAATTCACCCCTCCACTTT. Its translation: CASRQTGNGYNSPLHF.

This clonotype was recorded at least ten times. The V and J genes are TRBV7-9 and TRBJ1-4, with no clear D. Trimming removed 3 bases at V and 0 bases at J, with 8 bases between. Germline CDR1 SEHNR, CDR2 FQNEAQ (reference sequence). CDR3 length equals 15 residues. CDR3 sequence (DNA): TGTGCCAGCAGCTTGTTCGGGGCAACTAATGAAAAACTGTTTTTT. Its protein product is CASSLFGATNEKLFF. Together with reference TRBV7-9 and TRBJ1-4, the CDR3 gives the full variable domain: DTGVSQNPRHKITKRGQNVTFRCDPISEHNRLYWYRQTLGQGPEFLTYFQNEAQLEKSRLLSDRFSAERPKGSFSTLEIQRTEQGDSAMYLCASSLFGATNEKLFFGSGTQLSVL.

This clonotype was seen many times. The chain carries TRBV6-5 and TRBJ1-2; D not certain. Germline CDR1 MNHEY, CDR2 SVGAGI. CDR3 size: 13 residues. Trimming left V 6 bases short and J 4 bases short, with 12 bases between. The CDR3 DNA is TGTGCCAGCAGCTTCGCGGACGGCTATGGCTACACCTTC. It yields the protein CASSFADGYGYTF.

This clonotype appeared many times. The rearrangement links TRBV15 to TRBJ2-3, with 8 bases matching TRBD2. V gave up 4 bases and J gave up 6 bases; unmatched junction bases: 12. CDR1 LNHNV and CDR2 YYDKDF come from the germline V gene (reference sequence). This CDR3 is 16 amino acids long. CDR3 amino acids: CATSKGLAGSADTQYF. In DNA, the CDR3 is TGTGCCACCAGCAAAGGATTAGCGGGGTCCGCGGATACGCAGTATTTT.

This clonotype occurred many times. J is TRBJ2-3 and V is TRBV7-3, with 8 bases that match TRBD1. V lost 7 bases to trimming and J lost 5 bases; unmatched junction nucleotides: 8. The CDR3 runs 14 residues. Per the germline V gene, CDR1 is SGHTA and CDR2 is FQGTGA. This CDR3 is CASNGQGSKDTQYF. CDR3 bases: TGTGCCAGCAACGGACAGGGCAGTAAAGATACGCAGTATTTT. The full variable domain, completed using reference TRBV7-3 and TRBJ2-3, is GAGVSQTPSNKVTEKGKYVELRCDPISGHTALYWYRQSLGQGPEFLIYFQGTGAADDSGLPNDRFFAVRPEGSVSTLKIQRTERGDSAVYLCASNGQGSKDTQYFGPGTRLTVL.

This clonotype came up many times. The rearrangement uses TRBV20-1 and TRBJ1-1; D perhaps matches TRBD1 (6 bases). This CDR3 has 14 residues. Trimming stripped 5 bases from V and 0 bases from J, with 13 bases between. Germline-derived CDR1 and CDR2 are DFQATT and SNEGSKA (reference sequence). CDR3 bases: TGCAGTGCTGTCGCGGGACACCTGAACACTGAAGCTTTCTTT. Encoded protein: CSAVAGHLNTEAFF.

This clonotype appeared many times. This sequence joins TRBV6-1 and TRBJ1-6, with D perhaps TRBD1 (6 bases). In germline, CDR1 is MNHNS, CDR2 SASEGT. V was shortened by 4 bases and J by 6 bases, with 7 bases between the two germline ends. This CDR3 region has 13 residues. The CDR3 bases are TGTGCCAGCAGTGGACAGGCTAATTCACCCCTCCACTTT. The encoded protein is CASSGQANSPLHF.

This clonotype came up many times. The chain's CDR3 is CASSPGEVQNIQYF. The CDR3 DNA reads as TGTGCCAGCAGTCCCGGGGAGGTTCAAAACATTCAGTACTTC. The gene calls are TRBV7-8 and TRBJ2-4, with D maybe TRBD2 (6 bases). Germline-derived CDR1 and CDR2 are SGHVS and FQNEAQ. Deletions cut 6 bases from V and 5 bases from J, with 14 bases between. The CDR3 loop spans 14 amino acids. The full variable domain, rest sourced from reference TRBV7-8 and TRBJ2-4, is GAGVSQSPRYKVAKRGQDVALRCDPISGHVSLFWYQQALGQGPEFLTYFQNEAQLDKSGLPSDRFFAERPEGSVSTLKIQRTQQEDSAVYLCASSPGEVQNIQYFGAGTRLSVL.

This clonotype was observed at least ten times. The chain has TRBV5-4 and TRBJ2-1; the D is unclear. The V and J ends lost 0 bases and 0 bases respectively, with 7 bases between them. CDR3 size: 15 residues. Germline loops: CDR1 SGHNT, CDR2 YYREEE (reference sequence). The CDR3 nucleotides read TGTGCCAGCAGCTTGGAAAGCAACTCCTACAATGAGCAGTTCTTC. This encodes CASSLESNSYNEQFF. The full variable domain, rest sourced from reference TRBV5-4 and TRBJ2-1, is ETGVTQSPTHLIKTRGQQVTLRCSSQSGHNTVSWYQQALGQGPQFIFQYYREEENGRGNFPPRFSGLQFPNYSSELNVNALELDDSALYLCASSLESNSYNEQFFGPGTRLTVL.

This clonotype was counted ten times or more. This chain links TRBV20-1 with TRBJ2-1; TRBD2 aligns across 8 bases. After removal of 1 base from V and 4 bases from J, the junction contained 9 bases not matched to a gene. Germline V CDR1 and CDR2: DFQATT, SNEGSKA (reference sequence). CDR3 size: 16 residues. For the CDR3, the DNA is TGCAGTGCTAGAGCTAATAGCGGGGCCGAATACAATGAGCAGTTCTTC. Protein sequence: CSARANSGAEYNEQFF.

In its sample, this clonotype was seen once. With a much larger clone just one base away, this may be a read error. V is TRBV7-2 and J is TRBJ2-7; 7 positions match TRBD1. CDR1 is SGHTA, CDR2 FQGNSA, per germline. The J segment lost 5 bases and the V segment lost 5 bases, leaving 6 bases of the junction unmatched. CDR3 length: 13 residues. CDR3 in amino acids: CASSADRENEQYF. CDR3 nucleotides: TGTGCCAGCAGCGCAGACAGGGAAAACGAGCAGTACTTC.

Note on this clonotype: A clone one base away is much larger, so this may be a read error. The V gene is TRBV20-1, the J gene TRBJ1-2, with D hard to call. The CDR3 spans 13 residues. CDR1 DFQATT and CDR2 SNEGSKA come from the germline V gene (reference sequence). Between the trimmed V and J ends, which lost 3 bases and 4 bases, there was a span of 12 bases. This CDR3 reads CSASDEGFYGYTF. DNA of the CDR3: TGCAGTGCTAGTGATGAGGGATTCTATGGCTACACCTTC.

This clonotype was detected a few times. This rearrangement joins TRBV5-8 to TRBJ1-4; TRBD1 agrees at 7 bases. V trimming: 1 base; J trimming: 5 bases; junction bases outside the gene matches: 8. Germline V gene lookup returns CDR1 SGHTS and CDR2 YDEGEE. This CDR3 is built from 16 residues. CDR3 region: CASSLPLGTENEKLFF. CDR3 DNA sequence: TGTGCCAGCAGCTTGCCTCTCGGGACAGAGAATGAAAAACTGTTTTTT.

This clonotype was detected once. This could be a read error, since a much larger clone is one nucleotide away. CDR3 nucleotides: TGCGCCAGCAGCCAAGTCGGACTAGCGGGGGGGAGCCCCTACAATGAGCAGTTCTTC. Protein: CASSQVGLAGGSPYNEQFF. This chain links TRBV4-3 with TRBJ2-1; 15 nucleotides align to TRBD2. This CDR3 region has 19 residues. The V segment lost 1 base and the J segment 2 bases; nucleotides outside the gene matches: 6. The germline V gene encodes CDR1 LGHNA and CDR2 YSLEER.

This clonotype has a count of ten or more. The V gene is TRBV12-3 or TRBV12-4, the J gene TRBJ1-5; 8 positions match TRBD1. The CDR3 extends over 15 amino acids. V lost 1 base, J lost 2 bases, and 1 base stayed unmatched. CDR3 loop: CASSLGGQGNQPQHF. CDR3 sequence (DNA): TGTGCCAGCAGTTTAGGGGGACAGGGCAATCAGCCCCAGCATTTT.

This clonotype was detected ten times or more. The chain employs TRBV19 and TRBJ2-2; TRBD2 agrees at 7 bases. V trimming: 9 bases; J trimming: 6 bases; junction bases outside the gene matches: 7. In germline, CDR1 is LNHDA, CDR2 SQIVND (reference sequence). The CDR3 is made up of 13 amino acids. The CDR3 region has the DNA TGTGCCAGCACAAGTCGGGGGGCCGGGGAGCTGTTTTTT. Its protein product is CASTSRGAGELFF.

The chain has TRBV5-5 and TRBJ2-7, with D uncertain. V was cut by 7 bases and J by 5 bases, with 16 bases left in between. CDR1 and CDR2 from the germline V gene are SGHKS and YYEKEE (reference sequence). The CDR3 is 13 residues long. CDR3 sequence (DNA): TGTGCCAGCGGCCCCGGGCTCCTCGACGAGCAGTACGTC. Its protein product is CASGPGLLDEQYV.

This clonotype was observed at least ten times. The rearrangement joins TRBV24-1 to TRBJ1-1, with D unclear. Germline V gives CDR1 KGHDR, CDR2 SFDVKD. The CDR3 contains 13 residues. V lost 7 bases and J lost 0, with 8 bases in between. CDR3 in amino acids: CATRGGMNTEAFF. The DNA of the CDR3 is TGTGCCACCAGAGGAGGAATGAACACTGAAGCTTTCTTT.

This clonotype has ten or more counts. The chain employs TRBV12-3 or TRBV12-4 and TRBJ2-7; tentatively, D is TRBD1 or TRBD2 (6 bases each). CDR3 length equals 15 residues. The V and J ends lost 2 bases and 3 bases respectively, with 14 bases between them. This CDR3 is CASSLTGGPGYEQYF. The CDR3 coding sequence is TGTGCCAGCAGTTTAACTGGGGGGCCAGGCTACGAGCAGTACTTC.

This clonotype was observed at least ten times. CDR3 residues: CASSVGPGYNEQFF. Written as DNA, the CDR3 is TGTGCCAGCAGCGTAGGCCCGGGGTACAATGAGCAGTTCTTC. This chain uses TRBV9 with TRBJ2-1, with D possibly matching TRBD2 (5 bases). V was trimmed by 0 bases and J by 4 bases, leaving 8 bases between them. The CDR3 sequence is 14 residues long. Germline V gene sequence: CDR1 SGDLS, CDR2 YYNGEE. The full variable domain, rest sourced from reference TRBV9 and TRBJ2-1, is DSGVTQTPKHLITATGQRVTLRCSPRSGDLSVYWYQQSLDQGLQFLIQYYNGEERAKGNILERFSAQQFPDLHSELNLSSLELGDSALYFCASSVGPGYNEQFFGPGTRLTVL.

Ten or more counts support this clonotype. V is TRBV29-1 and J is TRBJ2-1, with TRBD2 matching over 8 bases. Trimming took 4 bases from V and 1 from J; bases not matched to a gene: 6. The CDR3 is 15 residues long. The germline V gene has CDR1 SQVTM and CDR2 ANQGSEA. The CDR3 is CSVAGGALSYNEQFF. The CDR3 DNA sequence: TGCAGCGTTGCCGGGGGGGCCTTATCCTACAATGAGCAGTTCTTC.

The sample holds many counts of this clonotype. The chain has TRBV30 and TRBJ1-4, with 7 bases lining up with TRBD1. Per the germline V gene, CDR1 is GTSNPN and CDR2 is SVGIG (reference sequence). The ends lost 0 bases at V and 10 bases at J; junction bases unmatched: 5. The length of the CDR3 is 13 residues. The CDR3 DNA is TGTGCCTGGAGTGTACAGGGGAGCGGAAAACTGTTTTTT. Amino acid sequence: CAWSVQGSGKLFF.

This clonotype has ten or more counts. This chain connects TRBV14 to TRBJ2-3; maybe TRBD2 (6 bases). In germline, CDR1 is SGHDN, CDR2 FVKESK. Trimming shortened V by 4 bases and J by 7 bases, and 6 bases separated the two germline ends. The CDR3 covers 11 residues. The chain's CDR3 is CASSRDYTQYF. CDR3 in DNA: TGTGCCAGCAGCCGGGACTATACGCAGTATTTT.

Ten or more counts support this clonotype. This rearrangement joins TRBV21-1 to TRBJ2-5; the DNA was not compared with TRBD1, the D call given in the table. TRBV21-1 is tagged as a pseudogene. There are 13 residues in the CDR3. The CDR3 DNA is TGTGCCAGCCCGTGGCCAGGGCGAGAGACCCAGTACTTC. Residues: CASPWPGRETQYF.

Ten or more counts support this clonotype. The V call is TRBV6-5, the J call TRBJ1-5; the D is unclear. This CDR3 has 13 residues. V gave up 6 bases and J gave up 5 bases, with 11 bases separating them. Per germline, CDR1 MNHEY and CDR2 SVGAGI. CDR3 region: CASSLRVDQPQHF. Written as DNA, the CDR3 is TGTGCCAGCAGCCTTAGAGTTGATCAGCCCCAGCATTTT.

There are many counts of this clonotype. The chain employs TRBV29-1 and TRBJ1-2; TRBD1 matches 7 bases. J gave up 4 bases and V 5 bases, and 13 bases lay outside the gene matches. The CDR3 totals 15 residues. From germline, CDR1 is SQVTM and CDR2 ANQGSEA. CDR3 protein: CSVLKLTGTSYGYTF. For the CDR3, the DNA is TGCAGCGTTCTAAAGTTGACAGGGACTTCCTATGGCTACACCTTC.

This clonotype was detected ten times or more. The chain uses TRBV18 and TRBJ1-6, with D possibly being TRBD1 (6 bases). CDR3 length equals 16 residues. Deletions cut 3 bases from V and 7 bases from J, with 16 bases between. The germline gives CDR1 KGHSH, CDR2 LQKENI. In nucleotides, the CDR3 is TGTGCCAGCTCACCTCTCATAACAGGGAGCAATTCACCCCTCCACTTT. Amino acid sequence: CASSPLITGSNSPLHF. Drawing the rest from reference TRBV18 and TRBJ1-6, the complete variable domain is NAGVMQNPRHLVRRRGQEARLRCSPMKGHSHVYWYRQLPEEGLKFMVYLQKENIIDESGMPKERFSAEFPKEGPSILRIQQVVRGDSAAYFCASSPLITGSNSPLHFGNGTRLTVT.